The next 10 T cell receptor beta chains were all read from a single sample in a study of OX40 agonist ivuxolimab in advanced cancers. The repertoire was sequenced with immunoSEQ multiplex PCR; TCRdb's copy has only in-frame clones and lacks some. The table records 70,000 or so clones, approximately 80% of them present only once. The sequenced sample was CD4+ or CD8+ T cells sorted from blood, obtained in a trial of the OX40 agonist ivuxolimab. These receptors were collected from an adult with an advanced solid tumor such as melanoma, head and neck, liver or kidney cancer.

The rearrangement links TRBV5-6 to TRBJ2-7; 11 nucleotides match TRBD1. Trimming cost V 2 bases and J 3 bases; bases outside gene matches: 4. The CDR3 is 15 amino acids. Looked up from germline, CDR1 is SGHDT and CDR2 is YYEEEE. CDR3 amino acids: CASSLLGTGGYEQYF. CDR3 nucleotides: TGTGCCAGCAGCTTACTCGGGACAGGGGGCTACGAGCAGTACTTC. Filled out from reference TRBV5-6 and TRBJ2-7, the complete variable domain reads DAGVTQSPTHLIKTRGQQVTLRCSPKSGHDTVSWYQQALGQGPQFIFQYYEEEERQRGNFPDRFSGHQFPNYSSELNVNALLLGDSALYLCASSLLGTGGYEQYFGPGTRLTVT.

The V and J genes are TRBV2 and TRBJ1-6, with D tentatively TRBD1 (5 bases). Germline CDR1 and CDR2: SNHLY and FYNNEI. This CDR3 region has 17 residues. Trimming pared 4 bases from V and 0 bases from J, leaving 13 bases between. This CDR3 is CASSVDSESSYNSPLHF. The CDR3 DNA reads as TGTGCCAGCAGTGTCGACAGCGAGAGCTCCTATAATTCACCCCTCCACTTT.

The rearrangement joins TRBV10-3 to TRBJ2-5; no definite D call. Germline V gene lookup returns CDR1 ENHRY and CDR2 SYGVKD. Between the trimmed V and J ends, which lost 3 bases and 5 bases, there was a span of 7 bases. The CDR3 covers 12 residues. CDR3 region: CAISEMGETQYF. The DNA for the CDR3 is TGTGCCATCAGTGAAATGGGGGAGACCCAGTACTTC.

V gene TRBV2 combines with J gene TRBJ2-6; 9 bases fit TRBD1. CDR3 length equals 18 residues. CDR1 is SNHLY, CDR2 FYNNEI, per germline. V trimming: 2 bases; J trimming: 3 bases; junction bases outside the gene matches: 8. In nucleotides, the CDR3 is TGTGCCAGCAGTGAACCCACAGGGGGCGTAGGTGGGGCCAACGTCCTGACTTTC. This encodes CASSEPTGGVGGANVLTF. The entire variable domain, with the rest obtained from reference TRBV2 and TRBJ2-6, is as follows: EPEVTQTPSHQVTQMGQEVILRCVPISNHLYFYWYRQILGQKVEFLVSFYNNEISEKSEIFDDQFSVERPDGSNFTLKIRSTKLEDSAMYFCASSEPTGGVGGANVLTFGAGSRLTVL.

The chain couples TRBV15 to TRBJ2-1; 10 positions match TRBD2. Germline V gene data show CDR1 as LNHNV and CDR2 as YYDKDF (reference sequence). V shed 1 base and J 7 bases; nucleotides not matched to a gene: 10. There are 17 residues in the CDR3. CDR3 loop: CATSRALLAGGRNEQFF. The DNA of the CDR3 is TGTGCCACCAGCAGAGCTCTCTTAGCGGGGGGTCGGAATGAGCAGTTCTTC.

This rearrangement joins TRBV6-5 to TRBJ2-5, with unresolved D. The CDR3 totals 15 residues. Germline loops: CDR1 MNHEY, CDR2 SVGAGI. V shed 3 bases and J shed 2 bases, with 13 bases lying between them. CDR3 in DNA: TGTGCCAGCAGTTATATCGGGCCTCCGCAAGAGACCCAGTACTTC. Protein: CASSYIGPPQETQYF.

The chain couples TRBV15 to TRBJ2-4; D might be TRBD2 (5 bases). Germline V gene lookup returns CDR1 LNHNV and CDR2 YYDKDF (reference sequence). CDR3 length equals 16 residues. V lost 4 bases and J 3 bases, leaving 16 bases between the germline ends. CDR3 bases: TGTGCCACCAGCAAAGGGCGGAGGCCCGACAAAAACATTCAGTACTTC. Protein sequence: CATSKGRRPDKNIQYF.

This clone was detected only a few times. At one end the junction does not follow the germline gene, possibly because of a read error. The CDR3 DNA sequence: TGTGCTTGGAGAGGTTCAGCGATCCTCTACGAGCAGTACTTC. This sequence encodes CAWRGSAILYEQYF. The gene calls are TRBV30 and TRBJ2-7; no clear D gene. The CDR3 spans 14 residues. CDR1 is GTSNPN and CDR2 is SVGIG in the germline V gene (reference sequence).

The J gene is TRBJ2-3, the V gene TRBV19; TRBD1 agrees at 8 bases. V shed 3 bases and J 3 bases; nucleotides not matched to a gene: 8. The CDR3 sequence is 16 residues long. Germline loops: CDR1 LNHDA, CDR2 SQIVND (reference sequence). The CDR3 loop is CASSMVGTGSTDTQYF. CDR3 DNA sequence: TGTGCCAGTAGTATGGTGGGGACAGGATCTACAGATACGCAGTATTTT.

This chain uses TRBV6-1 with TRBJ1-1, with 8 bases identical to TRBD1. The germline CDR1 and CDR2 sequences are MNHNS and SASEGT. J lost 5 bases, V lost 7 bases, and 9 bases had no gene match. The CDR3 extends over 14 amino acids. This CDR3 is CASKEAGGRTEAFF. The DNA for the CDR3 is TGTGCCAGCAAAGAGGCAGGGGGCCGGACTGAAGCTTTCTTT.